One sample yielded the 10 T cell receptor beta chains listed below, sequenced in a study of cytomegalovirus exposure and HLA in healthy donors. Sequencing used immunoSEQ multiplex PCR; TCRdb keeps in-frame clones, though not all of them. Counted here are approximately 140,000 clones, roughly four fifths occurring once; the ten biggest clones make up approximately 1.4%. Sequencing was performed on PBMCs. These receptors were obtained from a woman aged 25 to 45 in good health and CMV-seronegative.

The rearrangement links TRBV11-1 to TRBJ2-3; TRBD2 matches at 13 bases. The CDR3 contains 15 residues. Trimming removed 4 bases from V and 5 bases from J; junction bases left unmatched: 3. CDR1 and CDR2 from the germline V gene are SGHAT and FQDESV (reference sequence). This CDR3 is CASSWTSGGGDTQYF. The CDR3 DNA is TGTGCCAGCAGCTGGACTAGCGGGGGAGGAGATACGCAGTATTTT. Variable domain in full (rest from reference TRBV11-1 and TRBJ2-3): EAEVAQSPRYKITEKSQAVAFWCDPISGHATLYWYRQILGQGPELLVQFQDESVVDDSQLPKDRFSAERLKGVDSTLKIQPAELGDSAMYLCASSWTSGGGDTQYFGPGTRLTVL.

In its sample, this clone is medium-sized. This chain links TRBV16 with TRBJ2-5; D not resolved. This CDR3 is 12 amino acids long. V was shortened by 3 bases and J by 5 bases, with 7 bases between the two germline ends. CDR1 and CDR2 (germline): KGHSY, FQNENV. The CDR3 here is CASSHPGETQYF. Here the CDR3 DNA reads TGTGCCAGCAGCCACCCCGGGGAGACCCAGTACTTC.

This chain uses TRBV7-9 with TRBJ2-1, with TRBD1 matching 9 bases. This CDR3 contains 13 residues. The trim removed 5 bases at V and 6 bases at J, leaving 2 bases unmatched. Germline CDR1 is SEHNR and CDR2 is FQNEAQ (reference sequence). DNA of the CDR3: TGTGCCAGCAGCCTACAGGGGGCCAATGAGCAGTTCTTC. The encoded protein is CASSLQGANEQFF.

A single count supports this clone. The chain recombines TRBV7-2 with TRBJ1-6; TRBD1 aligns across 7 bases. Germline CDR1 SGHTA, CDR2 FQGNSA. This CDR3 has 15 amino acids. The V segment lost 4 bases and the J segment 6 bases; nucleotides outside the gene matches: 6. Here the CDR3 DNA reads TGTGCCAGCAGCTACTACAGGGGAAGTAATTCACCCCTCCACTTT. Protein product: CASSYYRGSNSPLHF.

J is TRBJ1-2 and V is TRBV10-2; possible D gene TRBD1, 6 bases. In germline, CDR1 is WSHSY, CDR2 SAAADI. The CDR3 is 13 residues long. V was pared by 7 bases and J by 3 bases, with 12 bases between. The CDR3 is CASTDSMHYGYTF. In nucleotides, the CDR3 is TGCGCCAGCACGGACAGCATGCACTATGGCTACACCTTC.

The CDR3 spells CASSLVSGGGAQETQYF. The CDR3 nucleotides are TGTGCCAGCAGCTTGGTATCGGGCGGGGGGGCCCAAGAGACCCAGTACTTC. The chain links TRBV13 to TRBJ2-5; TRBD2 matches 9 bases. CDR1 is PRHDT, CDR2 FYEKMQ, per germline (reference sequence). The trim removed 3 bases at V and 1 base at J, leaving 9 bases unmatched. The CDR3 runs to 17 residues.

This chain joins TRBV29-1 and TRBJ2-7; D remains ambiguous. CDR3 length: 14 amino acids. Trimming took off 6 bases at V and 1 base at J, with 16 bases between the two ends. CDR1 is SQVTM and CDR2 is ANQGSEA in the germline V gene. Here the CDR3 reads CSVGFPFGSYEQYF. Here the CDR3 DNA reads TGCAGCGTCGGGTTTCCGTTCGGGTCCTACGAGCAGTACTTC.

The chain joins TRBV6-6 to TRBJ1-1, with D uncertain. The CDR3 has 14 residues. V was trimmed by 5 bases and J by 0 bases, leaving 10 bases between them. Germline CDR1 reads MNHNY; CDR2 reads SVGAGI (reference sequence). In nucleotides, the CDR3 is TGTGCCAGCAGTCCTTTCCTCCTGAACACTGAAGCTTTCTTT. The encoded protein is CASSPFLLNTEAFF.

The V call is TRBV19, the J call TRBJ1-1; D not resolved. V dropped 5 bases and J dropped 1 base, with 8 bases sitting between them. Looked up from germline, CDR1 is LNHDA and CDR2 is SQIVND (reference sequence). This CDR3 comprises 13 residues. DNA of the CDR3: TGTGCCAGTAGTGATGCGAGGAACACTGAAGCTTTCTTT. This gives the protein CASSDARNTEAFF. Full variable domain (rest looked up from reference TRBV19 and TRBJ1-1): DGGITQSPKYLFRKEGQNVTLSCEQNLNHDAMYWYRQDPGQGLRLIYYSQIVNDFQKGDIAEGYSVSREKKESFPLTVTSAQKNPTAFYLCASSDARNTEAFFGQGTRLTVV.

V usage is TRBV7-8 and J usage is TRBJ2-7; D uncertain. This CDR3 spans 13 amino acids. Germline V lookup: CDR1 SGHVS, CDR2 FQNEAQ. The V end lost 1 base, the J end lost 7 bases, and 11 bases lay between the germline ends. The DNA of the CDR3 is TGTGCCAGCAGCTTAGTCACGGCCGGGGAGCAGTACTTC. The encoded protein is CASSLVTAGEQYF. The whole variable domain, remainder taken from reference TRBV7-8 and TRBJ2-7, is GAGVSQSPRYKVAKRGQDVALRCDPISGHVSLFWYQQALGQGPEFLTYFQNEAQLDKSGLPSDRFFAERPEGSVSTLKIQRTQQEDSAVYLCASSLVTAGEQYFGPGTRLTVT.